The T cell receptor beta chain described here comes from a study of blood T cell repertoires in COVID-19. Study summary: The United States, Italy and Spain provided the acute and convalescent COVID-19 samples.

The CDR3 is made up of 15 amino acids. Germline values: CDR1 SGHNT, CDR2 YYREEE (reference sequence). V lost 4 bases, J lost 5 bases, and 18 bases lay in between. The table came from immunoSEQ multiplex PCR; TCRdb's copy has only in-frame clones and leaves some out. Of a few hundred thousand clones listed, around 87% are singletons. The receptor's source is a woman between 50 and 59 years old who had recovered from COVID-19. The genes are TRBV5-4 and TRBJ2-5; D uncertain. The sequenced sample consisted of peripheral blood. The CDR3 bases are TGTGCCAGCAGCAAGGCTAGTGGGTTCCTGGAGACCCAGTACTTC. It encodes CASSKASGFLETQYF.